These T cell receptor beta chains were read from a single sample in a study of circulating CD8 cells and anti-PD-1 response in melanoma. TCRdb re-called the reads with MiXCR, one entry per CDR3 protein. The repertoire consists of several hundred distinct CDR3 sequences, with less than 10% occurring once and the leading ten covering about a third. The material sequenced was CD8+ T cells from PBMCs, taken at baseline or after one month of anti-PD-1 therapy (not recorded which). The receptors shown here come from a human donor with melanoma. Each CDR3 is given with its conserved first and last residue. D genes are given only for firm matches. Size tells how often a clone was seen (once, few, many) or the class of an expanded clone, and some rows leave it out.

TRBV28	.	TRBJ1-2	few	TGTGCCAGCAGTTTGCCGCAGGGGACCTATGGCTACACCTTC	CASSLPQGTYGYTF
TRBV2	TRBD2	TRBJ2-1	large	TGTGCCAGCAGTGTGAAAGCGGGACGGGACGGGAGGGATGAGCAGTTCTTC	CASSVKAGRDGRDEQFF
TRBV27	.	TRBJ2-7	once	TGTGCCAGCAGCCCCCGACCAGGACGGGTCGGCGAGCAGTACTTC	CASSPRPGRVGEQYF
TRBV9	TRBD2	TRBJ2-3	large	TGTGCCAGCAGCCCCCTCACTAGCGGGGGGGCAGATACGCAGTATTTT	CASSPLTSGGADTQYF
TRBV27	.	TRBJ2-7	few	TGTGCCAGCAGTTGGGGACGAGGGTCGAACTACGAGCAGTACTTC	CASSWGRGSNYEQYF
TRBV7-9	.	TRBJ2-7	few	TGTGCCAGCAGCTTACTGCCAGGATCACAATTCTACGAGCAGTACTTC	CASSLLPGSQFYEQYF
TRBV5-5	.	TRBJ2-7	large	TGTGCCAGCAGCTCCGAGGACGGGTACGAGCAGTACTTC	CASSSEDGYEQYF
TRBV19	TRBD2	TRBJ2-1	large	TGTGCCAGTAGTATAGATCCCCCTTTTGGCAGCGGGAGTCTCGATGAGCAGTTCTTC	CASSIDPPFGSGSLDEQFF
TRBV20-1	.	TRBJ2-7	large	TGCAGTGCTAGCCCCCGGGACTGGGGTGGGTACGAGCAGTACTTC	CSASPRDWGGYEQYF
TRBV19	TRBD1	TRBJ2-7	medium-sized	TGTGCCAGTAGTACACTATTCGACAGGGCCTACTACGAGCAGTACTTC	CASSTLFDRAYYEQYF
TRBV20-1	TRBD1	TRBJ2-7	large	TGCAGTGCCATAGACAGGGGCCCTGGTTCGAACGAGCAGTACTTC	CSAIDRGPGSNEQYF
TRBV5-4	.	TRBJ2-7	medium-sized	TGTGCCAGCAGCCCCGAAGGGGGGTTCACCTACGAGCAGTACTTC	CASSPEGGFTYEQYF
TRBV27	.	TRBJ2-3	large	TGTGCCAGCCAAAAGACAGGCACAGATACGCAGTATTTT	CASQKTGTDTQYF
TRBV27	TRBD2	TRBJ2-5	medium-sized	TGTGCCAGCAGTTTATGGGCTAGCGGGGAAGAGACCCAGTACTTC	CASSLWASGEETQYF
TRBV2	TRBD2	TRBJ2-3	large	TGTGCCAGCAGTGAAGGAGTAGCGGGGACGGCAGATACGCAGTATTTT	CASSEGVAGTADTQYF
TRBV20-1	.	TRBJ2-2	large	TGCAGTGCTAGGACCCTCCCGGGGGCCGAGCTGTTTTTT	CSARTLPGAELFF
TRBV12-5	.	TRBJ2-5	medium-sized	TGTGCTAGTGCCGCCGTGGACGGACAAGAGACCCAGTACTTC	CASAAVDGQETQYF
TRBV7-9	TRBD2	TRBJ2-3	medium-sized	TGTGCCAGCAGCGGACTAGCGGGGGGGCTAGGGACAGATACGCAGTATTTT	CASSGLAGGLGTDTQYF
TRBV20-1	TRBD2	TRBJ2-7	medium-sized	TGCAGTGCCCTCTTCGCTAGCGGAATTACCAGCTCCTACGAGCAGTACTTC	CSALFASGITSSYEQYF
TRBV28	TRBD2	TRBJ2-3	medium-sized	TGTGCCAGCAGTTTACACGGGAGGGCCGTTGATACGCAGTATTTT	CASSLHGRAVDTQYF
TRBV24-1	.	TRBJ2-5	large	TGTGCCACCAGTGATTTCCAGATTGGCGGGCCTACCCAAGAGACCCAGTACTTC	CATSDFQIGGPTQETQYF
TRBV4-1	TRBD2	TRBJ2-3	medium-sized	TGCGCCAGCAGCCTGACCCCACTAGCGGTTCTCACAGATACGCAGTATTTT	CASSLTPLAVLTDTQYF
TRBV24-1	.	TRBJ2-5	large	TGTGCCACCAGTGATTTTGAGAGTTCAGAGACCCAGTACTTC	CATSDFESSETQYF
TRBV28	.	TRBJ1-5	medium-sized	TGTGCCAGCACGGAGTATAGCAATCAGCCCCAGCATTTT	CASTEYSNQPQHF
TRBV28	TRBD1	TRBJ1-5	medium-sized	TGTGCCAGCAGTTCACAGGGGAACAATCAGCCCCAGCATTTT	CASSSQGNNQPQHF
TRBV27	.	TRBJ2-3	large	TGTGCCAGCAGCATCCCGCCCCCTAGCCGCTTTGGAGATACGCAGTATTTT	CASSIPPPSRFGDTQYF
TRBV6-2/TRBV6-3	TRBD1	TRBJ1-1	medium-sized	TGTGCCAGCAGTTACCACAGGGGGGACACTGAAGCTTTCTTT	CASSYHRGDTEAFF
TRBV7-2	TRBD1	TRBJ1-6	few	TGTGCCAGCAGCTTAGTCGGGACAGGGGACTCACCCCTCCACTTT	CASSLVGTGDSPLHF
TRBV20-1	.	TRBJ2-2	medium-sized	TGCAGTGCTAGAGAGGACGGGGCGAACGCCGGGGAGCTGTTTTTT	CSAREDGANAGELFF
TRBV20-1	TRBD2	TRBJ2-7	large	TGCAGTGCTAGAGGAAGTTCGCTAGCGGAGAGCTCCTACGAGCAGTACTTC	CSARGSSLAESSYEQYF
TRBV20-1	.	TRBJ2-7	medium-sized	TGCAGTGCCACAGACTACTACGAGCAGTACTTC	CSATDYYEQYF
TRBV2	.	TRBJ2-3	medium-sized	TGTGCCAGCAGTGAAGCAAGGGGGACAGATACGCAGTATTTT	CASSEARGTDTQYF
TRBV19	TRBD1	TRBJ2-2	medium-sized	TGTGCCAGTACGGGACAGGGATACACCGGGGAGCTGTTTTTT	CASTGQGYTGELFF
TRBV27	.	TRBJ2-3	medium-sized	TGTGCCAGCAGTTTATTCGGGAGTAACACAGATACGCAGTATTTT	CASSLFGSNTDTQYF
TRBV18	TRBD2	TRBJ2-1	hyperexpanded	TGTGCCAGCTCACCGGAACTAGCGGGAGGGGTCAATGAGCAGTTCTTC	CASSPELAGGVNEQFF
TRBV19	TRBD2	TRBJ2-1	large	TGTGCCAGTAGTATAGGACTAGCCAATGAGCAGTTCTTC	CASSIGLANEQFF
TRBV19	.	TRBJ2-3	medium-sized	TGTGCCAGTAGTCAGGGCTTACTCACAGATACGCAGTATTTT	CASSQGLLTDTQYF
TRBV24-1	.	TRBJ2-2	medium-sized	TGTGCCACCAGTGATAACAGGGCTACCGGGGAGCTGTTTTTT	CATSDNRATGELFF
TRBV4-3	TRBD1	TRBJ2-7	medium-sized	TGCGCCAGCAGCCAAAACCGGGACAGGGAGGTTGAGCAGTACTTC	CASSQNRDREVEQYF
TRBV27	.	TRBJ2-7	medium-sized	TGTGCCAGCAGTGTTTCGGGGATCGAGCAGTACTTC	CASSVSGIEQYF
TRBV27	.	TRBJ2-3	.	TGTGCCAGCAGTTCTGGGGGATTAGCAGAAACGCAGTATTTT	CASSSGGLAETQYF
TRBV27	.	TRBJ2-7	medium-sized	TGTGCCAGCAGTCCTCCGGGACACATCTACGAGCAGTACTTC	CASSPPGHIYEQYF
TRBV2	TRBD1	TRBJ2-2	few	TGTGCCAGCAGCATCACAGGGGGCGCCTTTAACGGGGAGCTGTTTTTT	CASSITGGAFNGELFF
TRBV14	.	TRBJ2-7	large	TGTGCCAGCAGCCCGGCGAACTACGAGCAGTACTTC	CASSPANYEQYF
TRBV27	.	TRBJ2-7	large	TGTGCCAGCAGCTGGGGCGTGGGCACGGCAGCCTACGAGCAGTACTTC	CASSWGVGTAAYEQYF
TRBV25-1	.	TRBJ2-3	large	TGTGCCAGCAGTCCCGTTTTCACAGATACGCAGTATTTT	CASSPVFTDTQYF
TRBV7-3	.	TRBJ2-7	medium-sized	TGTGCCAGCAGCCAAGGGGGTGATGGCTACGAGCAGTACTTC	CASSQGGDGYEQYF